Below are 7 T cell receptor beta chains sequenced from a single sample in a study of beta chain features in type 1 diabetes. General observations from the study: Among patients with Type 1 diabetes, TCRB CDR3s were moderately but significantly shorter in every one of the four CD4+ subsets.

Every bit of the isolated RNA underwent reverse transcription, so sequencing read expressed TCRB transcripts. Repertoires were generated with immunoSEQ multiplex PCR, while TCRdb's copy carries only in-frame clones and drops some. The data show roughly 400,000 clones, with over 8.5% seen just once and 0.55% to 0.75% held by the top ten. Their target antigens are unknown. Sequencing was carried out using central memory CD4+ T cells from blood. The source of these receptors is a man between 25 and 39 years old with type 1 diabetes.

This clone has more than one count but fewer than ten. The chain recombines TRBV5-1 with TRBJ1-2; D gene uncertain. Germline CDR1 reads SGHRS; CDR2 reads YFSETQ. This CDR3 contains 14 residues. V gave up 0 bases and J gave up 4 bases, with 10 bases separating them. In DNA form, the CDR3 reads TGCGCCAGCAGCTTGGACCCCGAGATCTATGGCTACACCTTC. Translated, it gives CASSLDPEIYGYTF.

This clone was counted a few times. The chain uses TRBV7-3 and TRBJ1-5; D might be TRBD1 (5 bases). V lost 5 bases and J 8 bases, leaving 19 bases between the germline ends. Per germline, CDR1 SGHTA and CDR2 FQGTGA. This CDR3 has 15 amino acids. The CDR3 is CASSDRGETTEPQHF. As DNA, the CDR3 is TGTGCCAGCAGCGATCGGGGGGAGACTACTGAGCCCCAGCATTTT.

The sample holds many counts of this clone. The V and J genes are TRBV19 and TRBJ2-1, with a weak D call TRBD2 (6 bases). This CDR3 is built from 14 residues. V was shortened by 3 bases and J by 6 bases, with 12 bases between the two germline ends. From germline, CDR1 is LNHDA and CDR2 SQIVND (reference sequence). The CDR3 bases are TGTGCCAGTAGTATCCGGGGGACTCGCAATGAGCAGTTCTTC. Amino acids: CASSIRGTRNEQFF.

The rearrangement joins TRBV7-8 to TRBJ2-1; D gene uncertain. The germline V gene has CDR1 SGHVS and CDR2 FQNEAQ. The CDR3 has 13 residues. The germline V and J ends were trimmed by 2 bases and 8 bases, with 10 bases remaining between them. As DNA, the CDR3 is TGTGCCAGCAGCTTATCATCGGGCGATGAGCAGTTCTTC. It specifies CASSLSSGDEQFF. Complete variable domain (other parts from reference TRBV7-8 and TRBJ2-1): GAGVSQSPRYKVAKRGQDVALRCDPISGHVSLFWYQQALGQGPEFLTYFQNEAQLDKSGLPSDRFFAERPEGSVSTLKIQRTQQEDSAVYLCASSLSSGDEQFFGPGTRLTVL.

CDR3 nucleotide sequence: TGCGCCAGCAGCTTGTCGCCTTTTGGAAACACCATATATTTT. Translation: CASSLSPFGNTIYF. V usage is TRBV5-1 and J usage is TRBJ1-3; D is ambiguous. Germline V CDR1 and CDR2: SGHRS, YFSETQ. V was cut by 1 base and J by 3 bases, with 8 bases left in between. This CDR3 is built from 14 residues.

The chain carries TRBV5-6 and TRBJ1-2; 9 bases map to TRBD1. The germline gives CDR1 SGHDT, CDR2 YYEEEE. Germline trimming cut 6 bases from V and 4 bases from J; bases unmatched to any gene: 7. The CDR3 is 14 amino acids. The CDR3 is CASTYDRGAYGYTF. In DNA form, the CDR3 reads TGTGCCAGCACCTATGACAGGGGGGCCTATGGCTACACCTTC.

This clone appeared a few times. The rearrangement links TRBV11-2 to TRBJ2-4; tentatively, D is TRBD1 or TRBD2 (5 bases each). This CDR3 contains 16 residues. Per germline, CDR1 SGHAT and CDR2 FQNNGV. Trimming pared 5 bases from V and 0 bases from J, leaving 14 bases between. The CDR3 region is CASSPRGALAKNIQYF. The CDR3, as DNA: TGTGCCAGCAGCCCGCGAGGGGCCCTAGCCAAAAACATTCAGTACTTC.